A single sample is the source of the 9 T cell receptor beta chains below, sequenced in a study of T cells in Graves' hyperthyroidism and ophthalmopathy. The source material, RNA transcripts, was used to amplify TCR beta CDR3 regions. HTBI primers were used for first-round RT-PCR of the TCR CDR3. TCRdb re-analysed the multiplex PCR reads in MiXCR, keeping a single row per CDR3 protein. This table has 500,000 to 600,000 distinct CDR3 sequences, 40% to 55% appearing once. Sequenced: peripheral blood or thyroid tissue (not recorded which). These receptors were taken from an adult woman with Graves' disease, either hyperthyroidism or ophthalmopathy (not recorded which).

V and J are TRBV19 and TRBJ1-5; D is possibly TRBD1 (5 bases). Germline CDR1 reads LNHDA; CDR2 reads SQIVND (reference sequence). The V gene lost 3 bases and the J gene lost 6 bases, with 12 bases spanning the gap. CDR3 size: 14 residues. CDR3 DNA sequence: TGTGCCAGTAGTATTCAGGGCAGGGCTCAGCCCCAGCATTTT. As protein: CASSIQGRAQPQHF.

About this clonotype: This clone may be a read error of a much larger clone one base away. The rearrangement links TRBV7-2 to TRBJ2-2; no clear D. Germline CDR1 reads SGHTA; CDR2 reads FQGNSA. This CDR3 is 11 amino acids long. The chain's CDR3 is CAGSLMRELFF. As DNA, the CDR3 is TGTGCCGGCAGCTTAATGCGGGAGCTGTTTTTT.

The chain uses TRBV20-1 and TRBJ1-2; TRBD1 aligns across 8 bases. V lost 8 bases and J lost 7; bases outside the gene matches: 12. CDR3 length: 13 residues. The germline CDR1 and CDR2 sequences are DFQATT and SNEGSKA (reference sequence). CDR3 DNA: TGCAGTTCCGACCAGGGGGCTTCCAGTGGCTACACCTTC. Amino acid sequence: CSSDQGASSGYTF.

The chain recombines TRBV10-3 with TRBJ2-3; D is perhaps TRBD2 (5 bases). Trimming took 6 bases from V and 1 from J, leaving 11 bases between them. CDR1 and CDR2 (germline): ENHRY, SYGVKD. The CDR3 totals 14 residues. CDR3 amino acids: CAIRPGLGTDTQYF. The CDR3 coding sequence is TGTGCCATCAGACCGGGGTTGGGCACAGATACGCAGTATTTT.

V gene TRBV10-3 combines with J gene TRBJ2-2; 8 bases map to TRBD2. V was clipped by 3 bases and J by 5 bases; unmatched bases: 5. From germline, CDR1 is ENHRY and CDR2 SYGVKD. The CDR3 covers 15 residues. CDR3 region: CAISEKAGVTGELFF. The DNA of the CDR3 is TGTGCCATCAGTGAAAAAGCGGGAGTAACCGGGGAGCTGTTTTTT.

This rearrangement joins TRBV7-2 to TRBJ1-1; TRBD1 matches 8 bases. The length of the CDR3 is 13 residues. In germline, CDR1 is SGHTA, CDR2 FQGNSA. Unmatched junction bases numbered 9, after V lost 3 bases and J lost 12 bases. As DNA, the CDR3 is TGTGCCAGCAGCTTTCCGTCACAGGGGGGCCCTTTCTTT. This gives the protein CASSFPSQGGPFF. Drawing the rest from reference TRBV7-2 and TRBJ1-1, the complete variable domain is GAGVSQSPSNKVTEKGKDVELRCDPISGHTALYWYRQSLGQGLEFLIYFQGNSAPDKSGLPSDRFSAERTGGSVSTLTIQRTQQEDSAVYLCASSFPSQGGPFFGQGTRLTVV.

The V gene is TRBV29-1, the J gene TRBJ1-4; tentatively, D is TRBD1 (5 bases). The CDR3 has 16 amino acids. CDR1 and CDR2 (germline): SQVTM, ANQGSEA. Trimming removed 8 bases from V and 3 bases from J, with 22 bases in between. The DNA of the CDR3 is TGCAGCTGTGATGGGACTAGCGGTATAGCTAATGAAAAACTGTTTTTT. Protein product: CSCDGTSGIANEKLFF.

This clonotype has more than one count but fewer than ten. V gene TRBV29-1 combines with J gene TRBJ1-3; no firm D call. Trimming shortened V by 4 bases and J by 1 base, and 2 bases separated the two germline ends. The germline CDR1 and CDR2 sequences are SQVTM and ANQGSEA. The CDR3 extends over 11 amino acids. Here the CDR3 reads CSVGSGNTIYF. CDR3 bases: TGCAGCGTTGGTTCTGGAAACACCATATATTTT.

Regarding this clonotype: A much more abundant neighbour one base away suggests this may be a read error. This chain links TRBV10-2 with TRBJ2-7; D is undetermined. V was shortened by 8 bases and J by 3 bases, with 11 bases between the two germline ends. Germline V gene sequence: CDR1 WSHSY, CDR2 SAAADI. CDR3 length: 12 residues. CDR3 bases: TGCGCCAGCCGGAACACCAACTACGAGCAGTACTTC. Protein product: CASRNTNYEQYF.